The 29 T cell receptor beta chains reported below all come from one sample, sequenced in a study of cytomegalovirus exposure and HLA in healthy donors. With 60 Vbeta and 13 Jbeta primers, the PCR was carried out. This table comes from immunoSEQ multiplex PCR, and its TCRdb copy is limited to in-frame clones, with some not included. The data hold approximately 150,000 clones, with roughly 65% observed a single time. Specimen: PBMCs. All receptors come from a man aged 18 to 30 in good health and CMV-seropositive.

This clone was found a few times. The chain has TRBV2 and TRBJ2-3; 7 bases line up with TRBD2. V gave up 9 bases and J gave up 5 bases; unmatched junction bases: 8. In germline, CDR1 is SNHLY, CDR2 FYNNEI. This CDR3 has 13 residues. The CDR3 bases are TGTGCCAGTACGGGGGGATATGGAGATACGCAGTATTTT. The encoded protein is CASTGGYGDTQYF.

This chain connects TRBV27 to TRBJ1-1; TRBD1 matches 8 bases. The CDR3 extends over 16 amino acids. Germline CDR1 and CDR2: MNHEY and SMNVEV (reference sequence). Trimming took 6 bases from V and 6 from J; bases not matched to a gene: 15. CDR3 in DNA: TGTGCCAGCAGGAGGACAGGGATTGCCTTTTCGTCTGAAGCTTTCTTT. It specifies CASRRTGIAFSSEAFF.

CDR3 DNA: TGTGCCCGCAACATCCTCTGGACAGGGAACACTGAAGCTTTCTTT. It is translated as CARNILWTGNTEAFF. V and J are TRBV5-6 and TRBJ1-1; 7 bases map to TRBD1. CDR1 is SGHDT, CDR2 YYEEEE, per germline. This CDR3 comprises 15 residues. V trimming: 10 bases; J trimming: 1 base; junction bases outside the gene matches: 13.

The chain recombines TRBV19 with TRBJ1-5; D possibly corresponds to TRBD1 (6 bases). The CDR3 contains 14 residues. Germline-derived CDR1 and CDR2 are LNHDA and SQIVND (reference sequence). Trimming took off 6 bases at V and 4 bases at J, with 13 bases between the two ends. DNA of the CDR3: TGTGCCAGTAGCAGGACTCAGGGGAATCAGCCCCAGCATTTT. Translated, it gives CASSRTQGNQPQHF.

The CDR3 region is CASKSISNQPQHF. CDR3 bases: TGTGCCAGCAAGAGTATTAGCAATCAGCCCCAGCATTTT. The chain uses TRBV28 and TRBJ1-5; D is uncertain. The germline V and J ends were trimmed by 7 bases and 0 bases, with 7 bases remaining between them. The CDR3 length is 13 residues. Per the germline V gene, CDR1 is MDHEN and CDR2 is SYDVKM.

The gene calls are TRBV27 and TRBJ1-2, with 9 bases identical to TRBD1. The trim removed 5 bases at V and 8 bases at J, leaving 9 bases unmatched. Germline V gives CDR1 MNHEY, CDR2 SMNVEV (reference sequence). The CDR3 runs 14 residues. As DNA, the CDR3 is TGTGCCAGCAGTCCATTAGGACAGGGGTACGGCTACACCTTC. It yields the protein CASSPLGQGYGYTF.

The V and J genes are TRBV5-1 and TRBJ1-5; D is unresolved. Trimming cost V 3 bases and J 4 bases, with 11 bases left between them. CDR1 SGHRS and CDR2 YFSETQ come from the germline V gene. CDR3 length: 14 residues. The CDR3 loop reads CASSSGSGNQPQHF. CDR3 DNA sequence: TGCGCCAGCAGCTCGGGGTCGGGAAATCAGCCCCAGCATTTT.

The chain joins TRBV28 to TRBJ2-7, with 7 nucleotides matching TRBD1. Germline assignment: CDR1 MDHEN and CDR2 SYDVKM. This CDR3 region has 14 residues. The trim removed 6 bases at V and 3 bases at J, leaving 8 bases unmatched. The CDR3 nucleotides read TGTGCCAGCAGCCCCTTAAGGGACAGCTACGAGCAGTACGTC. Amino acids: CASSPLRDSYEQYV.

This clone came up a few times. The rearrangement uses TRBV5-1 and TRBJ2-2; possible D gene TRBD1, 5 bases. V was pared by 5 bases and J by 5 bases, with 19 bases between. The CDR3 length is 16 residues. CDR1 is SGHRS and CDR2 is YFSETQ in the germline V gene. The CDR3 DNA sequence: TGCGCCAGCAGAGGGGCGGTCACCACCCCGACCGGGGAGCTGTTTTTT. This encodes CASRGAVTTPTGELFF.

The CDR3 DNA follows: TGTGCCAGCTCTGCGTGGGGAGATGGCTACACCTTC. Translated: CASSAWGDGYTF. V and J are TRBV27 and TRBJ1-2; no clear D. Per germline, CDR1 MNHEY and CDR2 SMNVEV (reference sequence). This CDR3 region has 12 residues. The ends were cut back, 8 bases at V and 6 bases at J, with 13 bases in the middle.

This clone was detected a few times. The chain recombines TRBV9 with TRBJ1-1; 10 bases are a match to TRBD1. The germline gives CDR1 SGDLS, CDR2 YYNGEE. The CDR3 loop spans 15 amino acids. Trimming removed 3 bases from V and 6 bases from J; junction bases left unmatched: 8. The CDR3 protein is CASSAGQGVGSEAFF. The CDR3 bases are TGTGCCAGCAGCGCCGGACAGGGGGTTGGGTCTGAAGCTTTCTTT.

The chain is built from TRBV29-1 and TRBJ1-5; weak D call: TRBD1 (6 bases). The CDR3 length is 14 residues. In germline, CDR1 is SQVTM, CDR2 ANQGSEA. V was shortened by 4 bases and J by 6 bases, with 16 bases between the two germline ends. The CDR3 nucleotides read TGCAGCGTTGCTGAGGGGGGGGTAGGTCAGCCCCAGCATTTT. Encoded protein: CSVAEGGVGQPQHF.

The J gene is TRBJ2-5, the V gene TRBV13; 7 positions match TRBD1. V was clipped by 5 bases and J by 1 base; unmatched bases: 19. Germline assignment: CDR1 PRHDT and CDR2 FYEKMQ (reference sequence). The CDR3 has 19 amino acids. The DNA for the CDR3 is TGTGCCAGCAGCACGAGAGGTTGGTCTGCGACAGGGAGCCAAGAGACCCAGTACTTC. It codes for CASSTRGWSATGSQETQYF.

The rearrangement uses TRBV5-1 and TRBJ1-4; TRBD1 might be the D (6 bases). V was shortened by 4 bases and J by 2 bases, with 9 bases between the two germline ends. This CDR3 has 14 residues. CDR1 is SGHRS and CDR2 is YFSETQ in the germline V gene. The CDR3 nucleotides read TGCGCCAGCAGCATCGGACAGACTAATGAAAAACTGTTTTTT. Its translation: CASSIGQTNEKLFF.

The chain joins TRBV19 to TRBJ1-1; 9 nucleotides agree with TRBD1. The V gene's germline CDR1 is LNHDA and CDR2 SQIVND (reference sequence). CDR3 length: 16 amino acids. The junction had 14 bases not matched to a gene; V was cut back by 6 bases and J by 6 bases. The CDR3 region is CASSANRGLGRAEAFF. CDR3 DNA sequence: TGTGCCAGTAGCGCCAACAGGGGGCTCGGGAGAGCTGAAGCTTTCTTT.

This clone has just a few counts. The CDR3: CASSTDRGGSDTQYF. In DNA, the CDR3 is TGCGCCAGCAGTACCGACAGGGGTGGATCAGATACGCAGTATTTT. This chain joins TRBV5-1 and TRBJ2-3; 8 nucleotides match TRBD1. CDR1 and CDR2 (germline): SGHRS, YFSETQ. This CDR3 spans 15 amino acids. Unmatched junction bases numbered 9, after V lost 5 bases and J lost 4 bases.

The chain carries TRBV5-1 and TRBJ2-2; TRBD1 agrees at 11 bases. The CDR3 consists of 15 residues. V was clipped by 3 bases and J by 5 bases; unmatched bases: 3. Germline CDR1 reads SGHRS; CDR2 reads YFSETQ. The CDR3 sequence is CASSWTGGGTGELFF. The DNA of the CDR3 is TGCGCCAGCAGCTGGACAGGGGGCGGTACCGGGGAGCTGTTTTTT.

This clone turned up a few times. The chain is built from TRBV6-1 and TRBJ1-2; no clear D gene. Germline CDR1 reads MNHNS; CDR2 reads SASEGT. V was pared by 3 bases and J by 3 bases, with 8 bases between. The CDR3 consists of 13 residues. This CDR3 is CASSEPEHYGYTF. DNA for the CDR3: TGTGCCAGCAGTGAGCCCGAGCACTATGGCTACACCTTC.

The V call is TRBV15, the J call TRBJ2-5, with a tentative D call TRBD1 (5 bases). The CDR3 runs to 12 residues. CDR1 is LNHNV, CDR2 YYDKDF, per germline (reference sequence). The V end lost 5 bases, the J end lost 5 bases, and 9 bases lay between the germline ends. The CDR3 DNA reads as TGTGCCACCAGCGGATACAGGGAGACCCAGTACTTC. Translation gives CATSGYRETQYF.

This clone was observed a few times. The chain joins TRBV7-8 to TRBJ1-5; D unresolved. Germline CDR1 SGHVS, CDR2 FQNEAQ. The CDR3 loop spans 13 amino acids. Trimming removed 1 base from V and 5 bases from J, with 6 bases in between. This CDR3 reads CASSLGEYQPQHF. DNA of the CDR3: TGTGCCAGCAGCTTAGGCGAGTATCAGCCCCAGCATTTT. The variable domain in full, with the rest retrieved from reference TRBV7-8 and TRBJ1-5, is GAGVSQSPRYKVAKRGQDVALRCDPISGHVSLFWYQQALGQGPEFLTYFQNEAQLDKSGLPSDRFFAERPEGSVSTLKIQRTQQEDSAVYLCASSLGEYQPQHFGDGTRLSIL.

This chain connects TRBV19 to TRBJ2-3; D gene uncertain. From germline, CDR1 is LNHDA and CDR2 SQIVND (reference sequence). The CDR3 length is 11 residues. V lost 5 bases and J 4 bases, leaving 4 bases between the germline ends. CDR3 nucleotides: TGTGCCAGTAGTGAGGCAGATACGCAGTATTTT. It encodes CASSEADTQYF.

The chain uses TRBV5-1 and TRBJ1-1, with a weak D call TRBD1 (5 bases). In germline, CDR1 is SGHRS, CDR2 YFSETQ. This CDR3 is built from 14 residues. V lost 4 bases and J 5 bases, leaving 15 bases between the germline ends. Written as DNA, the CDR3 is TGCGCCAGCAGCAACCGGCAGGGCGGAACTGAAGCTTTCTTT. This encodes CASSNRQGGTEAFF.

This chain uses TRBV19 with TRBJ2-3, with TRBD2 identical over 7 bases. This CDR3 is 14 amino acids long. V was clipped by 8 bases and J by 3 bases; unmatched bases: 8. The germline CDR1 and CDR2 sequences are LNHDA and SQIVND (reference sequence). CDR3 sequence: CASGAFGGTDTQYF. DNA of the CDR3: TGTGCCAGTGGCGCTTTCGGGGGGACAGATACGCAGTATTTT.

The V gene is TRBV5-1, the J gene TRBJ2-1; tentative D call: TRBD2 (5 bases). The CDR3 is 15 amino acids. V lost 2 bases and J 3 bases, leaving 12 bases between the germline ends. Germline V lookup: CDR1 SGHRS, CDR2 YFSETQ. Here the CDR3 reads CASSFVRESYNEQFF. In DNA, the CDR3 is TGCGCCAGCAGCTTTGTGAGGGAGAGCTACAATGAGCAGTTCTTC.

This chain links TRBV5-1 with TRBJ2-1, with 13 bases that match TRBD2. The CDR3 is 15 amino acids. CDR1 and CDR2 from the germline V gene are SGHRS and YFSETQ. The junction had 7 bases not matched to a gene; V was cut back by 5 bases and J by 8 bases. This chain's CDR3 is CASRLGTSGTHEQFF. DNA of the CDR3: TGCGCCAGCAGACTCGGGACTAGCGGGACCCATGAGCAGTTCTTC.

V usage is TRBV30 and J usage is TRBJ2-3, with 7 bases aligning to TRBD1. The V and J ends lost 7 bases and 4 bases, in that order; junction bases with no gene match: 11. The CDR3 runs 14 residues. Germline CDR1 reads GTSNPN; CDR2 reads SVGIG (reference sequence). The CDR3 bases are TGTGCCTACGACAGGGTAGAATTGGCAGATACGCAGTATTTT. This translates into CAYDRVELADTQYF.

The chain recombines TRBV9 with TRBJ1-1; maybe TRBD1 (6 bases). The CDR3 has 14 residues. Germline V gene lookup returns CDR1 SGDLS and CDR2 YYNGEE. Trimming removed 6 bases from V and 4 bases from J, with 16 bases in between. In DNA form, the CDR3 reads TGTGCCAGCACCCAGACAGGAGAGGGCACTGAAGCTTTCTTT. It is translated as CASTQTGEGTEAFF.

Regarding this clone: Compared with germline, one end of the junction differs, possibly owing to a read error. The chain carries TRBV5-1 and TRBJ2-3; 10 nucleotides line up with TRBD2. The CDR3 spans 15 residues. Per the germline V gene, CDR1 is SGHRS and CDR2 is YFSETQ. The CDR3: CASSLGLAFSDTQYF. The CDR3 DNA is TGCGCCAGCAGTTTGGGACTAGCGTTTTCAGATACGCAGTATTTT.

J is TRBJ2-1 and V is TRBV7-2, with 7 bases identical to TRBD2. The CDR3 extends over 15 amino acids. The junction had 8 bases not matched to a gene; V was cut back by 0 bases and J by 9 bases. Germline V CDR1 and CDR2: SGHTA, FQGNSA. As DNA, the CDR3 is TGTGCCAGCAGCTTAGCAGGTGCGGGGGTTGGTGAGCAGTTCTTC. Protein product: CASSLAGAGVGEQFF. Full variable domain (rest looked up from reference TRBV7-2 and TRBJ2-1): GAGVSQSPSNKVTEKGKDVELRCDPISGHTALYWYRQSLGQGLEFLIYFQGNSAPDKSGLPSDRFSAERTGGSVSTLTIQRTQQEDSAVYLCASSLAGAGVGEQFFGPGTRLTVL.